This T cell receptor (beta chain) emerged from a study of Ad26.COV2.S vaccination and SARS-CoV-2 variants. Libraries were prepared by immunoSEQ multiplex PCR; TCRdb keeps only in-frame clonotypes and omits some of them. This sample has approximately 97,000 clones, with about 78% found just once. This CDR3 has 16 residues. V lost 4 bases, J lost 1 base, and 8 bases stayed unmatched. The V gene's germline CDR1 is SGHTA and CDR2 FQGNSA. The rearrangement links TRBV7-2 to TRBJ1-1; 8 nucleotides agree with TRBD1. Sequencing used peripheral blood, obtained after recovery from COVID-19. The clonotype comes from a human donor who had recovered from COVID-19. The CDR3: CASSSTIGQGNTEAFF. For the CDR3, the DNA is TGTGCCAGCAGCTCCACCATTGGACAGGGGAACACTGAAGCTTTCTTT.